This T cell receptor beta chain is from a study of cytomegalovirus exposure and HLA in healthy donors (dated by TCRdb to between 2016 and 2019). General notes on the study: An earlier analysis of some 620 of the donors reported about 300 Gb of sequence data and around 110 million unique TCR beta sequences obtained from approximately 180 million T cells. The number of donors typed differed by locus, with roughly 620-640 for A, B, C, DRB1 and DQB1, roughly 520 for DQA1, 600 to 610 for DPA1, and 472 for DPB1. To study patterns of TCR occurrence, a later analysis re-analyzed previously published TCR beta repertoires from several hundred donors and added high-resolution HLA genotyping. Rather than using new phenotypic data, the later analysis identified candidate immune exposures from TCR beta sequences and from how often those sequences occurred across donors. To decide whether each TCR beta V gene segment behaved as functional or pseudogenic, an earlier analysis of several hundred of the donors relied on high-throughput TCR beta sequencing. In a later genetic analysis, genome-wide SNP genotypes for about three fifths of the 666 donors were used, and that subset was treated as a discovery cohort. The genetic ancestry cluster associated with self-reported Caucasian donors included 81% of the roughly 390 genotyped donors. Donor age, sex, ethnicity and CMV serostatus were compiled together with the repertoire data. Five DR-DQ haplotypes were handled as single units for association and clustering, since linkage in the cohort was strong. Using immunosequencing, the study profiled T cell repertoires from 500 to 800 subjects and related those repertoires to cytomegalovirus serostatus. All discovery cohort repertoires had been generated using a single sequencing platform. To predict cytomegalovirus infection status, the study combined high-throughput TCR immunosequencing, statistical association of individual TCRs with disease status, and machine learning. About 280 gigabases of sequencing data and tens of millions of unique TCR sequences made up an early release that covered fewer than 650 HLA-typed donors. The study was designed to test whether signatures of past pathogen exposure could be identified by cataloging public T cell receptors. HLA typing covered class I and class II loci at four-digit resolution. On average, around 240,000 unique TCR beta nucleotide sequences were sequenced per donor among a few hundred genotyped donors of the cohort, with 15% to 20% of those sequences being non-productive. A separate validation cohort of more than 100 different subjects was used in addition to the roughly 670-subject first cohort.

In the case of this clone: What antigen it recognizes has not been identified. One base away there is no much larger clone; base qualities are not given.

Based on the germline V gene, the CDR1 and CDR2 sequences are MDHEN and SYDVKM. Taken from cysteine to phenylalanine, the CDR3 has 15 residues. Kept here is only the CDR3 DNA, which spans 45 bases and is read in frame from base 1. The trim is 6 bases for V and 1 base for J, with a gap of 15 bases between the germline ends. The cohort consisted of 670 or so healthy bone marrow donors. At the time of sampling, every cohort member was nominally healthy, though immune exposures that went unrecorded were likely present. The donor tested CMV seronegative and was one of the 352 seronegative cohort members. A peripheral blood sample was collected from each donor, and TCR beta sequencing was performed on peripheral blood mononuclear cells. The Qiagen DNeasy Blood Extraction Kit was used to extract genomic DNA from the blood cell samples. Paper-wide results and their limitations: The earlier analysis of about 600 of the donors excluded about 16 rarely observed V segments, including chromosome 9 orphons, because counts were too low. Assigning TCR associations to individual alleles was difficult when HLA alleles, especially DR and DQ, strongly co-occurred. According to a later analysis, most CMV-associated TCR beta chains appeared to be HLA-restricted, and the HLA associations seemed to be driven largely by CMV exposure. The classifier was reported to diagnose cytomegalovirus status with high specificity and sensitivity in both the original cohort and the validation cohort. Because some donors lacked HLA typing at each locus, the association tests relied only on the typed subset. The cohort was sequenced for TCR beta chains only, and without alpha or paired-chain data the features that could be detected were limited. According to a later analysis, TCR association rates differed among HLA loci, with DRB1 alleles showing the most associated TCRs and HLA-C alleles showing the fewest. According to a later analysis, parvovirus B19, influenza, CMV and Epstein-Barr virus appeared linked to several top co-occurrence clusters. Compared with equally common non-associated chains, HLA-associated TCR beta chains in a later analysis were more clonally expanded and had lower generation probabilities. The authors suggested that the approach could potentially be extended to other disease states and immunological phenotypes. A later genetic analysis associated a missense DCLRE1C variant with V-gene and J-gene trimming of TCR beta chains, and an independent cohort replicated the association. The only immune exposure information available for the cohort was CMV serostatus. The study gave a list of about 170 TCR beta chains associated with cytomegalovirus. In an earlier analysis of more than 500 of the donors, most TCR beta V segments appeared in productive rearrangements about 90% or about 30% of the time, broadly matching IMGT annotations. A few of the identified cytomegalovirus-associated TCR beta chains were confirmed in vitro to be specific for cytomegalovirus antigens. The sequencing pipeline was judged likely to have produced a cluster of highly shared sequence variants as a technical artifact. Correlated functional status among segregating V segments might be attributable to linkage disequilibrium, but an unknown experimental factor could not be ruled out. Roughly uniform sequencing depth across donors was assumed in presence/absence analyses, although this assumption may not hold. Most TCR sequences were observed very rarely across donors, whereas some public TCRs were present in many individuals. A further reported finding was that TCR beta sequences accurately predicted the HLA-A and HLA-B alleles for most subjects in the first cohort. Some IMGT-functional V segments, including TRBV6-2 and TRBV6-3, could not be told apart with the 87-base-pair reads, so those segments were excluded. At a false discovery rate of 0.05, a later analysis linked under 20,000 TCR beta sequences to specific HLA alleles. According to a later genetic analysis, donors in an Asian-associated ancestry cluster had fewer N-insertions in productive TCRs than the approximately 670-donor mean.

Libraries were constructed by the immunoSEQ multiplex PCR assay. For the multiplex PCR, a mixture combining 60 forward primers for TCR Vbeta segments and 13 reverse primers for TCR Jbeta segments was used. The CDR3 region of rearranged TCR beta genes was amplified from genomic DNA by a multiplex PCR assay. The Illumina HiSeq System was used to sequence the amplified TCR beta libraries as 87-base-pair reads. The published analysis was carried out like this. A later analysis counted tens of millions of unique TCR beta chains across the 666 repertoires, and 10 million to 11 million of these chains were shared by at least two donors. Raw reads were error-corrected and collapsed into unique sequences by a nearest-neighbor algorithm in which closely related sequences were merged to remove PCR and sequencing errors. V, D and J gene segments were assigned by aligning CDR3 sequences to IMGT reference sequences. Each retained sequence needed at least a six-nucleotide match to both a V gene segment and a J gene segment. Rearrangements were classified as productive when the CDR3 lacked stop codons and remained in frame with V and J, and all other rearrangements were classified as non-productive. Following IMGT convention, CDR3 was defined as the stretch from the second conserved V-encoded cysteine to the conserved J-encoded phenylalanine. The earlier analysis of about 610 of the donors excluded sequences that lacked an unambiguous match to a single V gene segment. In an earlier analysis of approximately 550 of the donors, V segments were called functional above 56.7% productive rearrangements and were called segregating when the between-donor standard deviation exceeded 5%. A statistical classification framework was developed to diagnose cytomegalovirus status using the catalog of TCR beta chain sequences. A later analysis assigned V and J genes by comparing TCR nucleotide sequences with IMGT/GENE-DB human TR gene sequences. The TCRdist pipeline was used in a later analysis to assign CDR3 sequences and most-parsimonious VDJ recombination scenarios. In a later analysis, each TCR beta chain was defined by its CDR3 amino acid sequence together with its V-gene family, and reads without a unique V-gene family were excluded. In a later analysis, around 600 highly shared, low-generation-probability nucleotide sequences were removed to address suspected cross-contamination and a sequencing artifact. In a later analysis, a clonal expansion index was calculated for each public chain from normalized within-repertoire ranks of inferred template counts. Generation probabilities in a later analysis came from a VDJ recombination model fitted to out-of-frame rearrangements, and those results were checked against IGoR. A later analysis scored TCR-TCR, TCR-HLA and TCR-CMV co-occurrence with hypergeometric tests, applying a repertoire-size bias correction to TCR pairs. A later analysis estimated false discovery rates by permuting HLA or CMV assignments 20 times. In a later analysis, co-occurring TCRs were grouped using DBSCAN, with TCRdist sequence similarity added in when clustering inside HLA-allele-positive subsets. For co-occurrence clustering, repertoires with fewer than 30,000 or more than 120,000 public chains were excluded, along with four to six repertoires with anomalous nucleotide sharing. The source is immuneACCESS, and TCRdb retained only in-frame sequences with V and J called. Part of the clones is not carried over; for the studies checked, unresolved V genes explain less than half of this, and the remainder is unexplained. For V, J and clone size, that table is used; D and trimming come from the DNA. The sample table contains some 180,000 clones; only one count was recorded for 82% of them. Jointly, the top ten make up 1.5% to 1.7% of the sample.

Sequenced input: PBMCs. This TCR was sampled from a middle-aged man in good health and CMV-seronegative. Here the chain combines TRBV28 and TRBJ1-1; no D gene call is confident. The nucleotide sequence is given as TGTGCCAGCAGCAGGCCTTCCTATCGGAACACTGAAGCTTTCTTT. Its translation reads: CASSRPSYRNTEAFF.